Listed below are T cell receptor beta chains from one sample, sequenced in a study of cytomegalovirus exposure and HLA in healthy donors. Method: immunoSEQ multiplex PCR; TCRdb's copy keeps in-frame clones and lacks some. The data show about 80,000 clones, around 77% seen once. The sequencing sample was made of PBMCs. Receptors were obtained from a man over 45 in good health and CMV-seronegative. The CDR3 runs from the conserved cysteine through the conserved F or W. The order of the fields is D gene, J gene, V gene, clone size, CDR3 DNA, CDR3 protein. A D gene is named only where the DNA matches it firmly. Expanded clones are given a class, and other clones once, few, many or no size at all.

>NA|TRBJ1-5|TRBV6-6|NA
TGTGCCAGCAGACTTGATGGTCAGCCCCAGCATTTT
CASRLDGQPQHF
>TRBD2|TRBJ2-3|TRBV19|once
TGTGCTGTAGCGGGGCGGGTCACAGATACGCAGTATTTT
CAVAGRVTDTQYF
>TRBD1|TRBJ1-3|TRBV18|NA
TGTGCCAGCCAAGCGGGACAGGGTCAACCCCTCGGAAACACCATATATTTT
CASQAGQGQPLGNTIYF
>NA|TRBJ2-7|TRBV5-6|NA
TGTGCCAGCAGTTTCCCGGGACTGAGCTCCTACGAGCAGTACTTC
CASSFPGLSSYEQYF
>NA|TRBJ1-4|TRBV2|NA
TGTGCCAGCGGCTGGGGGCAGGGTGGTGAAAAACTGTTTTTT
CASGWGQGGEKLFF
>NA|TRBJ1-4|TRBV2|once
TGTGCCAGCGTAAGGACAGTTAGGGAAAAACTGTTTTTT
CASVRTVREKLFF
>TRBD2|TRBJ2-6|TRBV6-1|NA
TGTGCCAGCAGTGGGGTAGCGGGGGGTTTCTCTGGGGCCAACGTCCTGACTTTC
CASSGVAGGFSGANVLTF
>TRBD2|TRBJ2-5|TRBV27|NA
TGTGCCAGCAGCAGTAAGCGGGGGGGAGAGACCCAGTACTTC
CASSSKRGGETQYF
>NA|TRBJ1-3|TRBV7-8|NA
TGTGCCAGCAGCTTAGGGGGCCCGGACACCATATATTTT
CASSLGGPDTIYF
>NA|TRBJ2-7|TRBV5-1|NA
TGCGCCAGCCGGAGACCCATCGGTGGTCGGGAGCAGTACTTC
CASRRPIGGREQYF
>NA|TRBJ2-1|TRBV27|NA
TGTGCCAGCAGTTCTCTGGGGCAGGCGACCAATGAGCAGTTCTTC
CASSSLGQATNEQFF